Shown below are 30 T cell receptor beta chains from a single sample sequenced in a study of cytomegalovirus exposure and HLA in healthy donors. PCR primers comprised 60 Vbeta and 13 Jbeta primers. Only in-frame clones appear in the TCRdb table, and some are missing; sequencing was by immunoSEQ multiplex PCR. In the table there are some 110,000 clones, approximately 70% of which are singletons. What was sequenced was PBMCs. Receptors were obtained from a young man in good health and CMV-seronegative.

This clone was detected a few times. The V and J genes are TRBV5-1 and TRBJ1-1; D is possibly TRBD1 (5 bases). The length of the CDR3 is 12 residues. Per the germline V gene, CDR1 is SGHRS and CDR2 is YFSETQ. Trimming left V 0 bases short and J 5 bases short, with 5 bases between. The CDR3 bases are TGCGCCAGCAGCTTGGAGGGGACTGAAGCTTTCTTT. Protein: CASSLEGTEAFF.

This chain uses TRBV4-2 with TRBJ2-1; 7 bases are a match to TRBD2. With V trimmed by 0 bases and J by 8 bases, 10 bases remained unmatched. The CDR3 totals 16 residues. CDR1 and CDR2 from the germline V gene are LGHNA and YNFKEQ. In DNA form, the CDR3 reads TGTGCCAGCAGCCAAGAGGGGGACCAACGGGGGGATGAGCAGTTCTTC. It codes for CASSQEGDQRGDEQFF.

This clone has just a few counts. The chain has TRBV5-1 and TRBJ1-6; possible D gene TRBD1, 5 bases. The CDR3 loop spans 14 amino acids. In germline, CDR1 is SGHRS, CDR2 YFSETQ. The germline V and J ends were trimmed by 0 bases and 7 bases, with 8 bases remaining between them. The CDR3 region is CASSLGQNNSPLHF. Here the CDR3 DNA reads TGCGCCAGCAGCTTGGGACAGAACAATTCACCCCTCCACTTT. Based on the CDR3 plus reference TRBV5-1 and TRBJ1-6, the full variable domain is KAGVTQTPRYLIKTRGQQVTLSCSPISGHRSVSWYQQTPGQGLQFLFEYFSETQRNKGNFPGRFSGRQFSNSRSEMNVSTLELGDSALYLCASSLGQNNSPLHFGNGTRLTVT.

The CDR3 DNA reads as TGTGCCAGCAGCTTAGCGAGGTCTTCCAAAGCCTCTAGCACAGATACGCAGTATTTT. As protein: CASSLARSSKASSTDTQYF. This rearrangement joins TRBV7-2 to TRBJ2-3, with D unclear. Trimming removed 0 bases at V and 0 bases at J, with 19 bases between. Germline loops: CDR1 SGHTA, CDR2 FQGNSA. The CDR3 consists of 19 residues.

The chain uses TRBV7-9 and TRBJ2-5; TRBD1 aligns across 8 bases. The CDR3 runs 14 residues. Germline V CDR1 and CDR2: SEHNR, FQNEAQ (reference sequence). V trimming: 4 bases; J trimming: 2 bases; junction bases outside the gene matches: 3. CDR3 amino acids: CASSYNRGQETQYF. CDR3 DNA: TGTGCCAGCAGCTATAACAGGGGGCAAGAGACCCAGTACTTC.

CDR3 protein: CASSALNDTSGNTIYF. The CDR3, as DNA: TGTGCCAGCAGCGCCCTAAATGACACCTCTGGAAACACCATATATTTT. The chain employs TRBV9 and TRBJ1-3; the D is unclear. The CDR3 is 16 residues long. V dropped 3 bases and J dropped 0 bases, with 13 bases sitting between them. In germline, CDR1 is SGDLS, CDR2 YYNGEE.

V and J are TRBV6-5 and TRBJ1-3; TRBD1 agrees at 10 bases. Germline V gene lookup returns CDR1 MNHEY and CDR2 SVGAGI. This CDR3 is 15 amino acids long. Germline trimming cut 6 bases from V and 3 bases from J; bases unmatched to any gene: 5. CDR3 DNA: TGTGCCAGCAGGAGGGACAGGGGAGGTGGAAACACCATATATTTT. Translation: CASRRDRGGGNTIYF.

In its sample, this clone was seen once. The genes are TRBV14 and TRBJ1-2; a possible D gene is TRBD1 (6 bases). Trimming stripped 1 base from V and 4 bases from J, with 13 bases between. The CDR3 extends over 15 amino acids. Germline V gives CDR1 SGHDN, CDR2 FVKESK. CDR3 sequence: CASSQGTGSIYGYTF. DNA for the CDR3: TGTGCCAGCAGCCAAGGCACAGGGAGTATCTATGGCTACACCTTC.

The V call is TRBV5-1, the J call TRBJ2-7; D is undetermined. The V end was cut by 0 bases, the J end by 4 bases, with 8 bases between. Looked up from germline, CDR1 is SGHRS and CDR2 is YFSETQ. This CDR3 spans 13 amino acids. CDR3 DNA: TGCGCCAGCAGCTTGGTGACGGGTTACGAGCAGTACTTC. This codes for CASSLVTGYEQYF.

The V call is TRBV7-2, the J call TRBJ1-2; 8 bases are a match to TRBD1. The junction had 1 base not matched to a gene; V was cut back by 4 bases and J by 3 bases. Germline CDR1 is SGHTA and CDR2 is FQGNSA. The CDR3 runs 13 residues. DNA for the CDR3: TGTGCCAGCAGCTCAGGGGGCGACTATGGCTACACCTTC. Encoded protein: CASSSGGDYGYTF.

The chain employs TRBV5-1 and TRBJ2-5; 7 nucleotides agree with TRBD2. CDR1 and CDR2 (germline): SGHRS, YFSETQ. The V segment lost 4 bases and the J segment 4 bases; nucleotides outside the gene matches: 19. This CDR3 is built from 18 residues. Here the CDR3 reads CASSPGTHSGPPGETQYF. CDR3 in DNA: TGCGCCAGCAGCCCCGGCACCCATAGCGGGCCCCCGGGAGAGACCCAGTACTTC.

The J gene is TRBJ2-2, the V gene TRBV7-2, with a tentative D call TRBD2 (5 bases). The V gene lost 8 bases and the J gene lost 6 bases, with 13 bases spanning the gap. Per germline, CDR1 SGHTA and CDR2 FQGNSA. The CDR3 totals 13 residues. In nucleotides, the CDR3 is TGTGCCAGCCAACTAGTTAGGGCCGGGGAGCTGTTTTTT. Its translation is CASQLVRAGELFF.

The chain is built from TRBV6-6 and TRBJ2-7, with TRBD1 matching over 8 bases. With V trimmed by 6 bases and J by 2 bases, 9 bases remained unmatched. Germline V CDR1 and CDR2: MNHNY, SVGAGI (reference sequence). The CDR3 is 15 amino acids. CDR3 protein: CASSVSRDRPYEQYF. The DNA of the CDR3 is TGTGCCAGCAGCGTATCCCGGGACAGGCCCTACGAGCAGTACTTC.

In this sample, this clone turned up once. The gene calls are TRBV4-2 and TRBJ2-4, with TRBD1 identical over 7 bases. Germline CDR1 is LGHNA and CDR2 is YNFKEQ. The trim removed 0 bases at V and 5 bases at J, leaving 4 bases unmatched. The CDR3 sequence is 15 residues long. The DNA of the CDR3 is TGTGCCAGCAGCCAAGATGAGGGACAGCAAAACATTCAGTACTTC. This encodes CASSQDEGQQNIQYF.

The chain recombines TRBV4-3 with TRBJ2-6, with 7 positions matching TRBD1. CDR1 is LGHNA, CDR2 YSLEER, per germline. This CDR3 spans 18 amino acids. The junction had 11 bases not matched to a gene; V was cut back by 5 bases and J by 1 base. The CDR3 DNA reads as TGCGCCAGCAGCGGACGCAGGGACAGTAGATCTGGGGCCAACGTCCTGACTTTC. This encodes CASSGRRDSRSGANVLTF.

CDR3 nucleotide sequence: TGTGCCTGGATCTTAAGCACGGGGGAGCTGTTTTTT. This sequence encodes CAWILSTGELFF. The V call is TRBV30, the J call TRBJ2-2; D call uncertain. Trimming pared 4 bases from V and 8 bases from J, leaving 11 bases between. The CDR3 consists of 12 residues. CDR1 is GTSNPN and CDR2 is SVGIG in the germline V gene (reference sequence).

DNA for the CDR3: TGTGCCAGCTCCCCCGCGGTGGGCTACGAGCAGTACTTC. The encoded protein is CASSPAVGYEQYF. V is TRBV18 and J is TRBJ2-7; D ambiguous. The CDR3 is made up of 13 amino acids. Germline V lookup: CDR1 KGHSH, CDR2 LQKENI. V was cut by 6 bases and J by 3 bases, with 12 bases left in between.

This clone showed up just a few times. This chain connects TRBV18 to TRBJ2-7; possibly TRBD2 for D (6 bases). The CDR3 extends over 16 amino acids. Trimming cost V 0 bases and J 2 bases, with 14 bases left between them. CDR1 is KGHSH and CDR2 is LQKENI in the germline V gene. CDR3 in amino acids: CASSPPGLSSPYEQYF. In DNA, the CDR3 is TGTGCCAGCTCACCACCCGGACTATCGAGCCCCTACGAGCAGTACTTC.

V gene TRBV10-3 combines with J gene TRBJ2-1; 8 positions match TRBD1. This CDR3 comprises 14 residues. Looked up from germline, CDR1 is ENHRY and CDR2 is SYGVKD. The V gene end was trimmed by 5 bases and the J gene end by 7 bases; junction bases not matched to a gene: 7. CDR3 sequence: CAISSPTGGNEQFF. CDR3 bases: TGTGCCATCAGTTCCCCCACAGGGGGAAATGAGCAGTTCTTC.

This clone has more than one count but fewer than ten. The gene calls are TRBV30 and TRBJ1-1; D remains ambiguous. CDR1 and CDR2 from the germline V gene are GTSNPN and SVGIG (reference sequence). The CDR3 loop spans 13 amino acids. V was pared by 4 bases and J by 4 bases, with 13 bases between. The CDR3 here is CAWNIIGGTEAFF. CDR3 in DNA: TGTGCCTGGAACATTATTGGAGGCACTGAAGCTTTCTTT.

This chain's CDR3 is CASKAGLLYEQYF. DNA for the CDR3: TGTGCCAGCAAAGCGGGACTCTTATACGAGCAGTACTTC. V is TRBV27 and J is TRBJ2-7; 7 positions agree with TRBD2. V lost 7 bases to trimming and J lost 4 bases; unmatched junction nucleotides: 7. CDR1 and CDR2 from the germline V gene are MNHEY and SMNVEV (reference sequence). The CDR3 is 13 residues long.

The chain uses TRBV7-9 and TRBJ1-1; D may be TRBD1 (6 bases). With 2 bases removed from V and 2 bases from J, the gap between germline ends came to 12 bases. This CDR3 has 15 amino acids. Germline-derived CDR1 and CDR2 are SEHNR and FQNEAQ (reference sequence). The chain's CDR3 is CASSLSAGANTEAFF. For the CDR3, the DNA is TGTGCCAGCAGCTTAAGTGCAGGGGCCAACACTGAAGCTTTCTTT. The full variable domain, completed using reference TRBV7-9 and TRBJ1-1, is DTGVSQNPRHKITKRGQNVTFRCDPISEHNRLYWYRQTLGQGPEFLTYFQNEAQLEKSRLLSDRFSAERPKGSFSTLEIQRTEQGDSAMYLCASSLSAGANTEAFFGQGTRLTVV.

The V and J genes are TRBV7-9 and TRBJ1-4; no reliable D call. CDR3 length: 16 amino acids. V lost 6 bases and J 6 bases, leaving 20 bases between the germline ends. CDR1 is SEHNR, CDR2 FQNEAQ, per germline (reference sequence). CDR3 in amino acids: CASSQNEGRWDEKLFF. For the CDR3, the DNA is TGTGCCAGCAGTCAGAACGAAGGGAGGTGGGATGAAAAACTGTTTTTT.

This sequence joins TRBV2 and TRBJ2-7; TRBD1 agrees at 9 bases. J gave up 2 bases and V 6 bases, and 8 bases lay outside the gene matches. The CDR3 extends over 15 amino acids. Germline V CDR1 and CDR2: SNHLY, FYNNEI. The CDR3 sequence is CASSLEGDRAYEQYF. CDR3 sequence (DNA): TGTGCCAGCAGCCTTGAAGGGGACAGGGCCTACGAGCAGTACTTC.

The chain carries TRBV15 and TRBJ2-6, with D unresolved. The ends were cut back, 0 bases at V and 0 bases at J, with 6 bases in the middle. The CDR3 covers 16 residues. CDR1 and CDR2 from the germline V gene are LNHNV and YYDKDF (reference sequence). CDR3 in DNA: TGTGCCACCAGCAGAGATCACGGCTCTGGGGCCAACGTCCTGACTTTC. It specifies CATSRDHGSGANVLTF.

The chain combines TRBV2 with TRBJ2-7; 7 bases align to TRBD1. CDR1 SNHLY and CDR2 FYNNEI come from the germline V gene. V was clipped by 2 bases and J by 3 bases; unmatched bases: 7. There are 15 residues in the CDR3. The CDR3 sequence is CASSETGVPLYEQYF. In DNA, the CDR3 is TGTGCCAGCAGTGAAACAGGGGTCCCCCTCTACGAGCAGTACTTC.

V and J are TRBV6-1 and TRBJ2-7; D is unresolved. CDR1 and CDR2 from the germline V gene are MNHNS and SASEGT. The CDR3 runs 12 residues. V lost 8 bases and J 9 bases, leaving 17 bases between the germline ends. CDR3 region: CASGRDLRLQYF. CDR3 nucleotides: TGTGCCAGCGGGCGCGATTTACGGCTGCAGTACTTC.

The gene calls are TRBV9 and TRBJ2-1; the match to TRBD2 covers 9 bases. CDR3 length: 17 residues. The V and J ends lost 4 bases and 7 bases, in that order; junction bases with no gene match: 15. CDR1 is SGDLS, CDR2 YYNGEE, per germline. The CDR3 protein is CASSPFNSGRQWNEQFF. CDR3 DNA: TGTGCCAGCAGCCCCTTCAATAGCGGGAGACAGTGGAATGAGCAGTTCTTC. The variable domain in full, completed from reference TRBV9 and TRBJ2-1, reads DSGVTQTPKHLITATGQRVTLRCSPRSGDLSVYWYQQSLDQGLQFLIQYYNGEERAKGNILERFSAQQFPDLHSELNLSSLELGDSALYFCASSPFNSGRQWNEQFFGPGTRLTVL.

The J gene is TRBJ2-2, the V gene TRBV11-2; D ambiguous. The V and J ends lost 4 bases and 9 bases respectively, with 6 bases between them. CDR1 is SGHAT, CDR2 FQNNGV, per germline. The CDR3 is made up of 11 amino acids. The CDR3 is CASSSYRELFF. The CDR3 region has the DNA TGTGCCAGCAGCTCCTATAGGGAGCTGTTTTTT.

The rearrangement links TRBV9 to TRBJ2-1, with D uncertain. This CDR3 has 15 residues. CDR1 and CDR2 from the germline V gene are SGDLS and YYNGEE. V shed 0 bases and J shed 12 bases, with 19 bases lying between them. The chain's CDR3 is CASSVDPAYPGGQFF. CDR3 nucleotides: TGTGCCAGCAGCGTAGATCCAGCGTACCCCGGTGGGCAGTTCTTC. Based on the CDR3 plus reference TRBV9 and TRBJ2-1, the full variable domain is DSGVTQTPKHLITATGQRVTLRCSPRSGDLSVYWYQQSLDQGLQFLIQYYNGEERAKGNILERFSAQQFPDLHSELNLSSLELGDSALYFCASSVDPAYPGGQFFGPGTRLTVL.